These 5 T cell receptor beta chains share one sample of origin, sequenced in a study of T cell responses to AZD1222 COVID-19 vaccine. Profiling relied on immunoSEQ multiplex PCR, and the TCRdb table lists in-frame clones only, not all of them. The sample yields around 65,000 clones, about four fifths seen once. Material: peripheral blood, obtained 28 days after the second AZD1222 dose. Receptor source: an adult who received the AZD1222 COVID-19 vaccine.

This chain links TRBV9 with TRBJ2-1; 13 nucleotides align to TRBD2. The CDR3 has 16 residues. V shed 4 bases and J 4 bases; nucleotides not matched to a gene: 5. The V gene's germline CDR1 is SGDLS and CDR2 YYNGEE. CDR3 residues: CASSRLAGGIYNEQFF. CDR3 in DNA: TGTGCCAGCAGCAGACTAGCGGGAGGAATTTACAATGAGCAGTTCTTC.

J is TRBJ1-1 and V is TRBV6-2 or TRBV6-3; D is unresolved. The germline V gene encodes CDR1 MNHEY and CDR2 SVGEGT. V was clipped by 3 bases and J by 1 base, with 12 bases between them. The CDR3 is 15 amino acids. The CDR3 loop is CASSYRGAQNTEAFF. CDR3 nucleotides: TGTGCCAGCAGTTATCGTGGAGCCCAGAACACTGAAGCTTTCTTT.

The chain combines TRBV4-2 with TRBJ2-1; possible D gene TRBD2, 6 bases. Trimming took 0 bases from V and 9 from J, leaving 18 bases between them. This CDR3 region has 16 residues. Germline V gene lookup returns CDR1 LGHNA and CDR2 YNFKEQ. CDR3 residues: CASSQDGAGIASEQFF. The CDR3 bases are TGTGCCAGCAGCCAAGATGGGGCGGGAATCGCGAGTGAGCAGTTCTTC.

The genes are TRBV6-5 and TRBJ1-4; D is undetermined. The CDR3 covers 14 residues. The V gene's germline CDR1 is MNHEY and CDR2 SVGAGI. The V and J ends lost 4 bases and 3 bases respectively, with 9 bases between them. DNA of the CDR3: TGTGCCAGCAGTTCGGTTTCATCTAATGAAAAACTGTTTTTT. It encodes CASSSVSSNEKLFF.

This clone appeared once. The chain has TRBV6-4 and TRBJ2-1; the D is unclear. Germline V CDR1 and CDR2: MRHNA, SNTAGT. This CDR3 region has 13 residues. With 4 bases removed from V and 2 bases from J, the gap between germline ends came to 6 bases. In nucleotides, the CDR3 is TGTGCCAGCAGTGTGGGCGCCTACAATGAGCAGTTCTTC. It codes for CASSVGAYNEQFF.